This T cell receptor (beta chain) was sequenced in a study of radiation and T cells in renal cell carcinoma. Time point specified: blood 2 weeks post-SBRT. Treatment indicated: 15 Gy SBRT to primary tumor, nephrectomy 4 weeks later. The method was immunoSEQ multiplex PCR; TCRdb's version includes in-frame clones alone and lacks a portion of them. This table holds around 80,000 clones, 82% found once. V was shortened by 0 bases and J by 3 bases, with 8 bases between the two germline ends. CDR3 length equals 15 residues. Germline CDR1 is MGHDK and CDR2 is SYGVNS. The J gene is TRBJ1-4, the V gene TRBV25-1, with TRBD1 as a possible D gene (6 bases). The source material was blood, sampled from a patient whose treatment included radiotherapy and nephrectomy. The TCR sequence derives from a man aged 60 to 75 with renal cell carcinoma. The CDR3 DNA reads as TGTGCCAGCAGTGAATACGGACAGCCTAATGAAAAACTGTTTTTT. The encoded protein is CASSEYGQPNEKLFF.